One T cell receptor beta chain is described in this entry. It was during active infection that Seattle patients were enrolled and then longitudinally followed. The sample is drawn from a study of blood T cell repertoires in COVID-19. For the study at large: COVID-19 samples from acute and convalescent phases originated in the United States, Italy and Spain. In each case, the material was cDNA or gDNA derived from T cells, B-cell-depleted T cells, or PBMCs.

Germline V gene sequence: CDR1 SGHTA, CDR2 FQGNSA. This CDR3 is built from 17 residues. V was trimmed by 5 bases and J by 1 base, leaving 18 bases between them. The table came from immunoSEQ multiplex PCR; TCRdb's copy has only in-frame clones and leaves some out. The sample lists 390,000 or so clones, around 92% seen once, with approximately 3% in the top ten. This chain connects TRBV7-2 to TRBJ1-5; D gene unclear. This receptor was obtained from a woman in her twenties or thirties with COVID-19, enrolled during active disease. The sample was peripheral blood. The CDR3, as DNA: TGTGCCAGCAGCCCACCCCGAAGCGTTCAGAGCAATCAGCCCCAGCATTTT. Protein product: CASSPPRSVQSNQPQHF.